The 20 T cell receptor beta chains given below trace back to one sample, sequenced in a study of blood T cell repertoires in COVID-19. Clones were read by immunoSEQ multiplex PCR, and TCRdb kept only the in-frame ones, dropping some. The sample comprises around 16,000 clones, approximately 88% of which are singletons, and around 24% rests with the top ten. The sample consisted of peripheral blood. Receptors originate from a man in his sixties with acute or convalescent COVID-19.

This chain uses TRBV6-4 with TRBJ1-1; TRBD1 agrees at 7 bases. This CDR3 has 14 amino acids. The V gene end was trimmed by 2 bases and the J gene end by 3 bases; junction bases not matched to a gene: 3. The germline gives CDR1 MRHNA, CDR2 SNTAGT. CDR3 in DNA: TGTGCCAGCAGTGACGCTCAGGGGGACACTGAAGCTTTCTTT. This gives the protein CASSDAQGDTEAFF.

The CDR3: CASSQQTGYNQPQHF. In DNA form, the CDR3 reads TGTGCCAGCAGCCAACAGACAGGGTATAATCAGCCCCAGCATTTT. The V gene is TRBV3-1 (or the pseudogene TRBV3-2), the J gene TRBJ1-5; TRBD1 agrees at 7 bases. Germline loops: CDR1 LGHDT, CDR2 YNNKEL (reference sequence). The CDR3 is made up of 15 amino acids. The V segment lost 2 bases and the J segment 4 bases; nucleotides outside the gene matches: 5.

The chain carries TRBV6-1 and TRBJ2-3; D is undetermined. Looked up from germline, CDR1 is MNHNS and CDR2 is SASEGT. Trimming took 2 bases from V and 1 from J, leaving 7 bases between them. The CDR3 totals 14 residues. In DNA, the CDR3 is TGTGCCAGCAGTGAAAGGAGCCGCACAGATACGCAGTATTTT. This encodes CASSERSRTDTQYF.

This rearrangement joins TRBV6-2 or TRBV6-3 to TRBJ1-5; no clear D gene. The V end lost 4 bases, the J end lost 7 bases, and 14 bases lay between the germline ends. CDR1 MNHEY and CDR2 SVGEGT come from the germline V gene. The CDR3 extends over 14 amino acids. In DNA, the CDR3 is TGTGCCAGCAGTTCTGGAGGGCGAGGCCAGCCCCAGCATTTT. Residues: CASSSGGRGQPQHF.

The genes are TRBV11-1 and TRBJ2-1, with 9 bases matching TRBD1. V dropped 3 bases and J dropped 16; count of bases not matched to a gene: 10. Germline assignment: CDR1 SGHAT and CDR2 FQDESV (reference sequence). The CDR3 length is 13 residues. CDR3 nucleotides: TGTGCCAGCAGCTTGACAGGGGGTAATGAGGAATTCTTC. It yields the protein CASSLTGGNEEFF.

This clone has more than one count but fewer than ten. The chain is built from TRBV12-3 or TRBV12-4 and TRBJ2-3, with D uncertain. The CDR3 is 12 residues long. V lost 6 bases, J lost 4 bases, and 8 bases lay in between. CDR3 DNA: TGTGCCAGCAGCTCTCTCGCAGATACGCAGTATTTT. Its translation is CASSSLADTQYF.

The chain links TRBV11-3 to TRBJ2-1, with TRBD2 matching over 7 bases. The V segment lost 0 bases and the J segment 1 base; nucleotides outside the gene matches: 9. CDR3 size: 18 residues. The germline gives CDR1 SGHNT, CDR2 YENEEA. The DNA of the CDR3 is TGTGCCAGCAGCTTAGATTCCTTCGGACTAGGATCCTACAATGAGCAGTTCTTC. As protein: CASSLDSFGLGSYNEQFF.

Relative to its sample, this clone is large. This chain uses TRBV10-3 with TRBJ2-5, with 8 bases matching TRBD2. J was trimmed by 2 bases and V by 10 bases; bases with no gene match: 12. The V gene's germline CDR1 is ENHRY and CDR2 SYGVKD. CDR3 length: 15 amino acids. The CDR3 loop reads CATRLRAGDQETQYF. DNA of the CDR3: TGTGCCACCCGTTTGCGAGCGGGGGATCAAGAGACCCAGTACTTC.

This CDR3 is CASSWDNSYNEQFF. The CDR3 DNA reads as TGTGCCAGTAGTTGGGACAACTCCTACAATGAGCAGTTCTTC. The chain has TRBV19 and TRBJ2-1, with a weak D call TRBD1 (6 bases). CDR1 and CDR2 from the germline V gene are LNHDA and SQIVND (reference sequence). The CDR3 sequence is 14 residues long. Deletions cut 5 bases from V and 0 bases from J, with 8 bases between.

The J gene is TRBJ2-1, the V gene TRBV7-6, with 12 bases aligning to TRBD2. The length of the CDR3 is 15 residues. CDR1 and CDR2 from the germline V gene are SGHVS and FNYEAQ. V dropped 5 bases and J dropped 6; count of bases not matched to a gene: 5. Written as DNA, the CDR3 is TGTGCCAGCAGCACCCTAGCGGGAGGGTTCAATGAGCAGTTCTTC. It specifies CASSTLAGGFNEQFF. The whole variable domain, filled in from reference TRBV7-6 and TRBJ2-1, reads GAGVSQSPRYKVTKRGQDVALRCDPISGHVSLYWYRQALGQGPEFLTYFNYEAQQDKSGLPNDRFSAERPEGSISTLTIQRTEQRDSAMYRCASSTLAGGFNEQFFGPGTRLTVL.

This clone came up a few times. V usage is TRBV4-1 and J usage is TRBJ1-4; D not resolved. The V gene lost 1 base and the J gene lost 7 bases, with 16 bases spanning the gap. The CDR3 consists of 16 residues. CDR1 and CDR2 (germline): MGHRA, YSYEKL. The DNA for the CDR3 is TGCGCCAGCAGCCAAGCCCGGGTATTAGAGCCTGAAAAACTGTTTTTT. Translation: CASSQARVLEPEKLFF.

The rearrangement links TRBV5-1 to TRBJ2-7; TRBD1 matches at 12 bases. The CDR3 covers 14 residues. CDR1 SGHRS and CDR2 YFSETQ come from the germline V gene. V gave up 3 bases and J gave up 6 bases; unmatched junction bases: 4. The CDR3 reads CASSSRDRGPEQYF. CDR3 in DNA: TGCGCCAGCAGCTCTCGGGACAGGGGGCCCGAGCAGTACTTC. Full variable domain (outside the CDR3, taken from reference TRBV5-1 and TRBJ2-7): KAGVTQTPRYLIKTRGQQVTLSCSPISGHRSVSWYQQTPGQGLQFLFEYFSETQRNKGNFPGRFSGRQFSNSRSEMNVSTLELGDSALYLCASSSRDRGPEQYFGPGTRLTVT.

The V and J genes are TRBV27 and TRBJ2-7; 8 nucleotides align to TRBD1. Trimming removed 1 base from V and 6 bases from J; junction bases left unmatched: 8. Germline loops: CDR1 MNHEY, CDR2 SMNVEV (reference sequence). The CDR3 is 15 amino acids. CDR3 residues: CASSLLTGVKGEQYF. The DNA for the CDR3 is TGTGCCAGCAGTTTATTGACAGGGGTTAAGGGCGAGCAGTACTTC.

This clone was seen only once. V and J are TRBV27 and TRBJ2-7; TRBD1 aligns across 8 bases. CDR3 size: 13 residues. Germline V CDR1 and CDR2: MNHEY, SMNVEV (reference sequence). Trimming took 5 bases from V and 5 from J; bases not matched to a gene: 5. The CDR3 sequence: CASSPRTGHEQYF. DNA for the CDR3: TGTGCCAGCAGTCCCCGGACAGGGCACGAGCAGTACTTC.

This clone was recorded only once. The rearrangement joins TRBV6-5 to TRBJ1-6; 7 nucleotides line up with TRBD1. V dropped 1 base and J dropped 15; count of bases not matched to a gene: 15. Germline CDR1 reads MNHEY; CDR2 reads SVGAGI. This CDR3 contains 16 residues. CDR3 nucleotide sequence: TGTGCCAGCAGTTACTTGTCTGGAGGACAGGTGATGATCCTCCACTTT. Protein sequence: CASSYLSGGQVMILHF.

The DNA for the CDR3 is TGTGCCACCAGCAGAGATATTTTGAATGTAGGGGGAACCTACGAGCAGTACTTC. Amino acid sequence: CATSRDILNVGGTYEQYF. The V and J genes are TRBV15 and TRBJ2-7, with a weak D call TRBD1 (6 bases). Germline V gene data show CDR1 as LNHNV and CDR2 as YYDKDF (reference sequence). CDR3 length: 18 residues. Trimming took off 0 bases at V and 2 bases at J, with 20 bases between the two ends. The full variable domain, in which reference TRBV15 and TRBJ2-7 provide the parts outside the CDR3, is DAMVIQNPRYQVTQFGKPVTLSCSQTLNHNVMYWYQQKSSQAPKLLFHYYDKDFNNEADTPDNFQSRRPNTSFCFLDIRSPGLGDTAMYLCATSRDILNVGGTYEQYFGPGTRLTVT.

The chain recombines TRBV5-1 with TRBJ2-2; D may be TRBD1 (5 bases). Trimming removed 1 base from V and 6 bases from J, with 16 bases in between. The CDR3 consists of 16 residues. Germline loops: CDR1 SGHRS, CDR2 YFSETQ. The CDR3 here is CASSLNTRVLSGELFF. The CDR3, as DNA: TGCGCCAGCAGCTTGAATACCAGGGTTTTATCCGGGGAGCTGTTTTTT.

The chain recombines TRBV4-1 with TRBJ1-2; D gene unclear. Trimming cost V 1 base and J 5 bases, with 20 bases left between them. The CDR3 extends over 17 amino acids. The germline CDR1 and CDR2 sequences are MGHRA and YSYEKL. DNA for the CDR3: TGCGCCAGCAGCCAAGGAAGAAGCAGGCTGAGCGGTTATGGCTACACCTTC. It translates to CASSQGRSRLSGYGYTF.

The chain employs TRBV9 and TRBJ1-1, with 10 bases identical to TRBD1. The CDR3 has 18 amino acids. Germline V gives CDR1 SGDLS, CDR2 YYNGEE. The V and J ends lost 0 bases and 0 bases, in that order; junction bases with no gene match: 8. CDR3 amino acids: CASSVDGTGDPLNTEAFF. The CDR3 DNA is TGTGCCAGCAGCGTAGACGGGACAGGGGACCCTCTGAACACTGAAGCTTTCTTT.

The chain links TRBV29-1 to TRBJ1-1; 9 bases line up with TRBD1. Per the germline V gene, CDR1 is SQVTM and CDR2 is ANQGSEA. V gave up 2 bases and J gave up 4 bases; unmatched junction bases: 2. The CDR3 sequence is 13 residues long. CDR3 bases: TGCAGCGTTGAAAGGGGACAGGGCACTGAAGCTTTCTTT. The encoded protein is CSVERGQGTEAFF.